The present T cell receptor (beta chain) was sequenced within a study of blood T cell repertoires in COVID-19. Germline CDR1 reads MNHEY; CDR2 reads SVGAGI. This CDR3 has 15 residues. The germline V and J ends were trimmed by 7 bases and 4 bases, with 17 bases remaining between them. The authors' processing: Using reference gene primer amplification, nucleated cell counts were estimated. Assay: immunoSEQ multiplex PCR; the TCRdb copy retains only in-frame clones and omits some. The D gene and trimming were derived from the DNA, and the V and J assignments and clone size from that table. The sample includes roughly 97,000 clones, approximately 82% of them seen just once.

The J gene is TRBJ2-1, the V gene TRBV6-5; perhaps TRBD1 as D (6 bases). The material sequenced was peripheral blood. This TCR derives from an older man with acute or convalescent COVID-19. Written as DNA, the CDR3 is TGTGCCAGCAAAAGACAGGTTCCGGAATACAATGAGCAGTTCTTC. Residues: CASKRQVPEYNEQFF.